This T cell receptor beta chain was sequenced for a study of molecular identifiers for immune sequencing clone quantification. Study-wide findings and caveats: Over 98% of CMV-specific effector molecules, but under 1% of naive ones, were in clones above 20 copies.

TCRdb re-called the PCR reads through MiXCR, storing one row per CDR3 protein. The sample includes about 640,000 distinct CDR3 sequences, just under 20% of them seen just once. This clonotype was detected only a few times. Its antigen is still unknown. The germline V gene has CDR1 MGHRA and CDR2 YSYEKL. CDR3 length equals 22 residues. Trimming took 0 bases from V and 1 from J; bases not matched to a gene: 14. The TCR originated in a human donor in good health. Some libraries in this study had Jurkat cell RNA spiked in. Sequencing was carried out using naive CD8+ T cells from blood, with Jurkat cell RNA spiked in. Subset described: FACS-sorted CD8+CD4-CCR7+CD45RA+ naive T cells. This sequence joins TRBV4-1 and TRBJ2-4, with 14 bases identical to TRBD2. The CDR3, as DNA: TGCGCCAGCAGCCAAGAAAGTGCCGGGACTAGCGGGGGAACCTGGGCCAAAAACATTCAGTACTTC. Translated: CASSQESAGTSGGTWAKNIQYF.